What follows are 7 T cell receptor beta chains derived from one specimen sequenced in a study of Graves' ophthalmopathy and Graves' hyperthyroidism. Amplified TCR beta CDR3 regions were obtained using RNA transcripts as template. First-round RT-PCR with HTBI primers preceded a second-round multiplex PCR. TCRdb re-derived calls from the multiplex PCR reads in MiXCR, one entry per CDR3 protein. The sample carries approximately 210,000 distinct CDR3 sequences, 25% to 30% recorded once. Sample: peripheral blood. These receptors were collected from a man over 45 with Graves' ophthalmopathy.

The sample holds a few counts of this clonotype. The CDR3 DNA reads TGTGCCAGCAGTGAAGTAGGGTTAGTGGGTAGCAATCAGCCCCAGCATTTT. This gives the protein CASSEVGLVGSNQPQHF. The V call is TRBV6-1, the J call TRBJ1-5, with D unclear. Germline CDR1 reads MNHNS; CDR2 reads SASEGT. The CDR3 is 17 amino acids. V lost 1 base and J lost 0, with 13 bases in between.

This clonotype was detected ten times or more. The chain combines TRBV28 with TRBJ1-3; D not certain. The germline V gene encodes CDR1 MDHEN and CDR2 SYDVKM. The CDR3 sequence is 16 residues long. Trimming took 2 bases from V and 0 from J, leaving 11 bases between them. CDR3 amino acids: CASSLVTYSSGNTIYF. Here the CDR3 DNA reads TGTGCCAGCAGTTTAGTGACCTATTCCTCTGGAAACACCATATATTTT. The variable domain in full, with the rest retrieved from reference TRBV28 and TRBJ1-3, is DVKVTQSSRYLVKRTGEKVFLECVQDMDHENMFWYRQDPGLGLRLIYFSYDVKMKEKGDIPEGYSVSREKKERFSLILESASTNQTSMYLCASSLVTYSSGNTIYFGEGSWLTVV.

This clonotype has ten or more counts. The chain combines TRBV28 with TRBJ1-5, with 10 positions matching TRBD1. Germline CDR1 MDHEN, CDR2 SYDVKM. The CDR3 runs 14 residues. V lost 6 bases, J lost 6 bases, and 5 bases stayed unmatched. The CDR3 loop is CASRTGGVGQPQHF. The DNA of the CDR3 is TGTGCCAGCAGGACAGGGGGCGTCGGTCAGCCCCAGCATTTT.

This clonotype was observed a handful of times. The gene calls are TRBV6-2 or TRBV6-3 and TRBJ1-1; 11 bases are shared with TRBD1. V gave up 2 bases and J gave up 8 bases; unmatched junction bases: 7. Germline V lookup: CDR1 MNHEY, CDR2 SVGEGT. The CDR3 length is 15 residues. CDR3 amino acids: CASSYGGTGGVEAFF. In nucleotides, the CDR3 is TGTGCCAGCAGTTACGGGGGGACAGGGGGAGTGGAAGCTTTCTTT.

At least ten counts were recorded for this clonotype. The rearrangement links TRBV28 to TRBJ2-2, with a weak D call TRBD1 (7 bases). V was pared by 5 bases and J by 5 bases, with 12 bases between. Germline V gene lookup returns CDR1 MDHEN and CDR2 SYDVKM. This CDR3 comprises 14 residues. The CDR3 sequence is CASSLQGGTGELFF. CDR3 DNA sequence: TGTGCCAGCAGTCTCCAGGGGGGAACCGGGGAGCTGTTTTTT. Together with reference TRBV28 and TRBJ2-2, the CDR3 gives the full variable domain: DVKVTQSSRYLVKRTGEKVFLECVQDMDHENMFWYRQDPGLGLRLIYFSYDVKMKEKGDIPEGYSVSREKKERFSLILESASTNQTSMYLCASSLQGGTGELFFGEGSRLTVL.

The table lists this clonotype with a few counts. The chain is built from TRBV11-2 and TRBJ2-7; 8 bases line up with TRBD1. Germline V gene lookup returns CDR1 SGHAT and CDR2 FQNNGV. This CDR3 has 16 residues. V was pared by 2 bases and J by 5 bases, with 11 bases of the junction left unmatched. The CDR3 coding sequence is TGTGCCAGCAGCTTAAAGGTCCCCAGGACAGGGAACGAGCAGTACTTC. Translated: CASSLKVPRTGNEQYF.

The chain joins TRBV6-2 or TRBV6-3 to TRBJ2-7; TRBD2 aligns across 7 bases. Germline-derived CDR1 and CDR2 are MNHEY and SVGEGT. The V segment lost 11 bases and the J segment 3 bases; nucleotides outside the gene matches: 13. CDR3 size: 14 residues. This chain's CDR3 is CAASGLAEIYEQYF. The CDR3 DNA reads TGTGCCGCGAGTGGCCTAGCGGAAATCTACGAGCAGTACTTC.